These T cell receptor beta chains were read from a single sample in a study of blood T cell repertoires in COVID-19. TCRdb's table, derived via immunoSEQ multiplex PCR, lists solely in-frame clones and lacks some. The data hold 95,000 to 150,000 clones, with 86% observed a single time. The sequenced material came from peripheral blood. These TCRs come from a man aged 35 to 55 with acute or convalescent COVID-19. CDR3s include the opening cysteine and the closing phenylalanine or tryptophan. The D gene is left open where the match is weak. Some rows mark clone size as missing; the rest say once, few, many or name a class of expanded clone.

TRBV24-1	14	-	-	TRBJ2-1	CATSELDWDNEQFF	TGTGCCACCAGTGAACTGGACTGGGACAATGAGCAGTTCTTC
TRBV19	14	-	TRBD1	TRBJ2-7	CASSVRDREYEQYF	TGTGCCAGTAGTGTACGGGACAGGGAATACGAGCAGTACTTC
TRBV28	17	-	TRBD1	TRBJ1-2	CASSLWTGGQANYGYTF	TGTGCCAGCAGTTTATGGACAGGGGGCCAAGCTAACTATGGCTACACCTTC
TRBV3-1/TRBV3-2	11	-	-	TRBJ1-3	CASSQDRTIYF	TGTGCCAGCAGCCAAGATCGTACCATATATTTT
TRBV5-4	15	-	-	TRBJ1-2	CASSLARRNNYGYTF	TGTGCCAGCAGCTTGGCCAGGAGGAATAACTATGGCTACACCTTC
TRBV2	14	few	-	TRBJ1-1	CASSVEGMNTEAFF	TGTGCCAGCAGTGTGGAGGGGATGAACACTGAAGCTTTCTTT
TRBV18	15	-	-	TRBJ1-2	CASAEAPDSNYGYTF	TGTGCCAGCGCAGAGGCCCCGGACTCAAACTATGGCTACACCTTC
TRBV5-4	12	-	-	TRBJ1-1	CASSFGEAEAFF	TGTGCCAGCAGCTTCGGGGAAGCTGAAGCTTTCTTT
TRBV3-1/TRBV3-2	12	-	-	TRBJ1-2	CASSQVEYGYTF	TGTGCCAGCAGCCAAGTAGAGTATGGCTACACCTTC
TRBV29-1	13	-	TRBD1	TRBJ1-2	CSADRTGSDGYTF	TGCAGCGCCGATAGGACAGGTTCCGATGGCTACACCTTC
TRBV30	12	-	-	TRBJ2-7	CAWRAPGERQYF	TGTGCCTGGAGGGCTCCAGGGGAGAGGCAGTACTTC
TRBV5-1	16	-	TRBD1	TRBJ2-2	CASSPPTGMNTGELFF	TGCGCCAGCAGCCCACCGACAGGGATGAACACCGGGGAGCTGTTTTTT
TRBV19	14	-	TRBD1	TRBJ1-2	CASSMQTGLAGYTF	TGTGCCAGTAGTATGCAGACAGGGCTGGCCGGCTACACCTTC
TRBV3-1/TRBV3-2	15	-	TRBD2	TRBJ2-5	CASSQGLAGEETQYF	TGTGCCAGCAGCCAAGGACTAGCGGGAGAAGAGACCCAGTACTTC
TRBV13	12	-	TRBD2	TRBJ2-1	CASSWEGNEQFF	TGTGCCAGCAGCTGGGAGGGGAATGAGCAGTTCTTC
TRBV6-1	14	-	-	TRBJ1-3	CASREGYSGNTIYF	TGTGCCAGCCGGGAGGGGTACTCAGGAAACACCATATATTTT
TRBV6-5	15	-	TRBD1	TRBJ1-4	CASKNTGGAGEKLFF	TGTGCCAGCAAGAATACAGGGGGCGCGGGGGAAAAACTGTTTTTT
TRBV7-9	15	-	-	TRBJ2-5	CASSSGAGAQETQYF	TGTGCCAGCAGCTCCGGGGCAGGGGCTCAAGAGACCCAGTACTTC
TRBV27	14	-	-	TRBJ2-3	CASSHPAAVDTQYF	TGTGCCAGCAGCCACCCCGCCGCGGTAGATACGCAGTATTTT
TRBV2	14	-	TRBD2	TRBJ2-7	CASSGLASGDVQYF	TGTGCCAGCAGTGGTCTGGCTAGCGGGGATGTGCAGTACTTC
TRBV5-1	14	-	TRBD1	TRBJ1-1	CASSRGQGNTEAFF	TGCGCCAGCAGCAGAGGACAGGGAAACACTGAAGCTTTCTTT
TRBV6-2/TRBV6-3	15	-	-	TRBJ1-1	CASSPNRDRSTEAFF	TGTGCCAGCAGCCCAAACCGGGATCGGAGCACTGAAGCTTTCTTT
TRBV6-9	13	-	-	TRBJ1-2	CASGQPTNYGYTF	TGTGCCAGTGGACAGCCCACAAACTATGGCTACACCTTC
TRBV5-1	14	-	-	TRBJ1-1	CASSLTNRDTEAFF	TGCGCCAGCAGCTTAACCAACAGGGATACTGAAGCTTTCTTT
TRBV11-3	16	-	-	TRBJ2-7	CASSLERGDGPYEQYF	TGTGCCAGCAGCTTAGAAAGGGGCGACGGGCCCTACGAGCAGTACTTC
TRBV29-1	15	-	TRBD1	TRBJ1-3	CSVTTGALSGNTIYF	TGCAGCGTTACTACAGGGGCCCTCTCTGGAAACACCATATATTTT
TRBV5-1	17	once	TRBD2	TRBJ2-3	CASSPVPPGGYTDTQYF	TGCGCCAGCAGCCCAGTACCTCCGGGGGGTTACACAGATACGCAGTATTTT
TRBV20-1	14	-	-	TRBJ1-5	CSASGGARNQPQHF	TGCAGTGCTAGTGGCGGGGCGCGTAATCAGCCCCAGCATTTT
TRBV5-1	15	once	TRBD1	TRBJ2-7	CASSPSGTDIYEQYF	TGCGCCAGCAGCCCCTCCGGGACAGATATCTACGAGCAGTACTTC
TRBV3-1/TRBV3-2	15	once	TRBD1	TRBJ1-2	CASSQDGQGGRGYTF	TGTGCCAGCAGCCAAGATGGACAGGGCGGCCGCGGCTACACCTTC
TRBV18	15	-	-	TRBJ1-3	CASSPDTLSGNTIYF	TGTGCCAGCTCACCGGACACTCTCTCTGGAAACACCATATATTTT
TRBV10-1	13	-	-	TRBJ2-7	CAALPSSSYEQYF	TGCGCCGCGCTCCCGAGCTCCTCCTACGAGCAGTACTTC
TRBV7-2	13	-	-	TRBJ1-2	CASSLDPGYGYTF	TGTGCCAGCAGCTTAGACCCAGGGTATGGCTACACCTTC
TRBV15	17	-	-	TRBJ2-1	CATSRDPIGASYNEQFF	TGTGCCACCAGCAGAGATCCGATAGGGGCCTCCTACAATGAGCAGTTCTTC
TRBV7-8	13	-	TRBD1	TRBJ2-7	CASSRGTVREQYF	TGTGCCAGCAGCAGAGGGACAGTGCGCGAGCAGTACTTC
TRBV4-2	13	-	-	TRBJ1-1	CASSQDLEPVAFF	TGTGCCAGCAGCCAAGATTTAGAGCCGGTGGCTTTCTTT
TRBV6-1	13	few	TRBD2	TRBJ2-7	CASSPGGQYEQYF	TGTGCCAGCAGCCCGGGGGGGCAATACGAGCAGTACTTC